This T cell receptor beta chain is drawn from a study of blood T cell repertoires in COVID-19. Study at large: Sources were T cells, B-cell-depleted T cells, or PBMCs; the material itself was cDNA or gDNA.

This study enrolled people aged 18 to 89 from 20 to 25 US geographic areas. Clinical histories supplied by participants themselves formed the basis of cohort assignment. Authors' methods: The authors estimated nucleated cell counts from reference gene primer amplification. The protocol was immunoSEQ multiplex PCR, while the TCRdb copy is restricted to in-frame clones and leaves out a portion. That table is the source of V, J and clone size, and D and trimming were worked out from the DNA. The data show about 250,000 clones, with approximately 90% seen just once and 2.5% to 3% held by the top ten. This CDR3 spans 15 amino acids. V was cut by 1 base and J by 4 bases, with 13 bases left in between. CDR1 SGHDN and CDR2 FVKESK come from the germline V gene.

This receptor was taken from a woman in her thirties with acute COVID-19. Sequencing input: PBMCs or T cells enriched from blood (not recorded which). The rearrangement links TRBV14 to TRBJ1-1; D remains unclear. CDR3 residues: CASSQVGQVVTEAFF. The CDR3 region has the DNA TGTGCCAGCAGCCAAGTGGGTCAGGTGGTCACTGAAGCTTTCTTT.